This T cell receptor beta chain derives from a study of T cell repertoires in cytomegalovirus infection. The CDR3 has 12 residues. Germline V gene sequence: CDR1 MGHRA, CDR2 YSYEKL. There are many counts of this clonotype. Mismatch with germline at one junction end may stem from a read error. TCRdb reanalysed the reads using MiXCR and keeps one entry per CDR3 protein. The sample has hundreds of thousands of distinct CDR3 sequences, approximately 24% seen once. V and J are TRBV4-1 and TRBJ2-1; TRBD1 might be the D (6 bases). The sequencing sample was made of CD8+ T cells from PBMCs. This clonotype was sampled from a human donor in good health (CMV status not recorded). Some clones in this sample may be carry-over from other donors' samples. CDR3 nucleotide sequence: TGTGCCAGCAGCCAAGGGGGTAATGAGCAGTTCTTC. It is translated as CASSQGGNEQFF.